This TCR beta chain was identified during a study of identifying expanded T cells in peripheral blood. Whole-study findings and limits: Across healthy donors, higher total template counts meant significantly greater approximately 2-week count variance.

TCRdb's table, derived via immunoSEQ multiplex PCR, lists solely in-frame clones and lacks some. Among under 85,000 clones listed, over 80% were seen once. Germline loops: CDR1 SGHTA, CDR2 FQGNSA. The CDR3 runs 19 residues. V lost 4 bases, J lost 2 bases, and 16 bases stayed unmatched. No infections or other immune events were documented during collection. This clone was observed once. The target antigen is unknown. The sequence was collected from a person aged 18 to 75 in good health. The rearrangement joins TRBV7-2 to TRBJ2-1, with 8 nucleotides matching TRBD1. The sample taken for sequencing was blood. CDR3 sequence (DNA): TGTGCCAGCAGCTCGCGGTCCCACCCTGGACAGGGCACCTACAATGAGCAGTTCTTC. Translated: CASSSRSHPGQGTYNEQFF.